Listed below are T cell receptor beta chains from one sample, sequenced in a study of PD-1 blockade in classical Hodgkin lymphoma. TCRdb's table, derived via immunoSEQ multiplex PCR, lists solely in-frame clones and lacks some. The data show more than 12,000 clones, roughly 86% seen once. The source material was peripheral blood mononuclear cells (PBMCs), sampled at baseline. Every receptor here comes from a human donor with classical Hodgkin lymphoma. CDR3s include the opening cysteine and the closing phenylalanine or tryptophan. Fields, in order: CDR3 protein, V gene, J gene.

CASSDGASGTYNEQFF,TRBV9,TRBJ2-1
CAISESSGANTQYF,TRBV10-3,TRBJ2-3
CASSLGARMNTEAFF,TRBV7-6,TRBJ1-1
CASSPPRKDF,TRBV18,TRBJ2-7
CSVEAQGPTYEQYF,TRBV29-1,TRBJ2-7
CASSSSRQGGGYTF,TRBV11-3,TRBJ1-2
CASSQGFGLTGSYEQYF,TRBV4-1,TRBJ2-7
CASSLQQLDTQYF,TRBV27,TRBJ2-3
CASSSPGPGYTNTGELFF,TRBV4-1,TRBJ2-2
CASSLPEAGGPDNEQFF,TRBV28,TRBJ2-1
CASSFRLSVSPLHF,TRBV11-2,TRBJ1-6
CASSPWGRGEPYEQYF,TRBV21-1,TRBJ2-7
CASTAGGAYEQYF,TRBV2,TRBJ2-7
CASSPRPDAQYF,TRBV9,TRBJ2-3
CASSVNSIASQPQHF,TRBV2,TRBJ1-5
CASSIDSGREVDTQYF,TRBV19,TRBJ2-3
CATYNRNYGYTF,TRBV6-5,TRBJ1-2
CASSFGTGGSGANVLTF,TRBV5-1,TRBJ2-6
CAGTGAGPHYGYTF,TRBV2,TRBJ1-2
CAISEEPGASSGANVLTF,TRBV10-3,TRBJ2-6
CAWSSASFTDTQYF,TRBV30,TRBJ2-3
CASSPPPGHLNF,TRBV5-1,TRBJ1-6
CAIPGQGNTGELFF,TRBV10-3,TRBJ2-2
CASSLEVLRSQPQHF,TRBV7-2,TRBJ1-5
CASSHVRDSSYEQYF,TRBV4-3,TRBJ2-7
CALSLMGYTF,TRBV30,TRBJ1-2
CASTVDRVSTEAFF,TRBV7-2,TRBJ1-1
CASSLDYGGLYGYTF,TRBV4-3,TRBJ1-2
CASSEAEGLLDTQYF,TRBV2,TRBJ2-3
CASSLLANRYEQYF,TRBV27,TRBJ2-7
CASSIISGDSYEQYF,TRBV19,TRBJ2-7
CASSLGLSTEQYF,TRBV19,TRBJ2-7
CAWSVRGQGMGHYNSPLHF,TRBV30,TRBJ1-6
CAWGYRDAAFF,TRBV30,TRBJ1-1
CASSLPRDRGNTIYF,TRBV7-2,TRBJ1-3